This T cell receptor (beta chain) was recorded in a study of T cells in Graves' hyperthyroidism and ophthalmopathy. RNA transcripts provided the source from which TCR beta CDR3 regions were amplified. HTBI primers were the set used in a first-round RT-PCR of the TCR CDR3. In TCRdb, the multiplex PCR reads were re-called with MiXCR into one record per CDR3 protein. The table lists about 250,000 distinct CDR3 sequences, approximately 25% of them singletons. V shed 1 base and J 4 bases; nucleotides not matched to a gene: 9. The germline CDR1 and CDR2 sequences are ENHRY and SYGVKD. The CDR3 covers 16 residues. Findings and caveats of the study: Ophthalmopathy, which appeared later, was predicted by the model a median 6.5 months before onset. Appearing also in blood were most of the thyroid clonotypes expanded above 0.001.

Clinical symptoms, serum thyroxine, TRAb, thyroid ultrasound and orbital computed tomography established diagnosis. A 10 ml volume of fresh peripheral blood provided the PBMCs. In this sample, this clonotype turned up many times. No antigen is known for it. The TCR comes from a woman aged 40 to 50 with Graves' ophthalmopathy. The chain couples TRBV10-3 to TRBJ2-5; 7 positions match TRBD1. Sequences were obtained from blood. The CDR3 DNA sequence: TGTGCCATCAGTGAGTTAAACGAGGGGGCCCGAGAGACCCAGTACTTC. This translates into CAISELNEGARETQYF.